This T cell receptor beta chain was recovered during a study of Ad26.COV2.S vaccination and SARS-CoV-2 variants. Assay used: immunoSEQ multiplex PCR; TCRdb lists only in-frame clones, some missing. The sample consists of 380,000 or so clones, roughly 85% of them appearing once. Specified treatment: some 20 received Ad26.COV2.S at low or high dose, single or two shots; 5 received placebo; per-sample allocation not given. All samples were drawn on day 63, counting from the first vaccine or placebo injection. This clone was detected a few times. Germline V gives CDR1 SNHLY, CDR2 FYNNEI. The CDR3 loop spans 13 amino acids. Trimming took off 6 bases at V and 1 base at J, with 7 bases between the two ends.

The input for sequencing was peripheral blood, taken in a trial of Ad26.COV2.S vaccine versus placebo. The origin of this receptor is a person aged 18-65 years who received the Ad26.COV2.S COVID-19 vaccine or a placebo. The rearrangement links TRBV2 to TRBJ1-5; D is unclear. CDR3: CASRFTSNQPQHF. The CDR3 bases are TGTGCCAGCAGGTTTACCAGCAATCAGCCCCAGCATTTT.